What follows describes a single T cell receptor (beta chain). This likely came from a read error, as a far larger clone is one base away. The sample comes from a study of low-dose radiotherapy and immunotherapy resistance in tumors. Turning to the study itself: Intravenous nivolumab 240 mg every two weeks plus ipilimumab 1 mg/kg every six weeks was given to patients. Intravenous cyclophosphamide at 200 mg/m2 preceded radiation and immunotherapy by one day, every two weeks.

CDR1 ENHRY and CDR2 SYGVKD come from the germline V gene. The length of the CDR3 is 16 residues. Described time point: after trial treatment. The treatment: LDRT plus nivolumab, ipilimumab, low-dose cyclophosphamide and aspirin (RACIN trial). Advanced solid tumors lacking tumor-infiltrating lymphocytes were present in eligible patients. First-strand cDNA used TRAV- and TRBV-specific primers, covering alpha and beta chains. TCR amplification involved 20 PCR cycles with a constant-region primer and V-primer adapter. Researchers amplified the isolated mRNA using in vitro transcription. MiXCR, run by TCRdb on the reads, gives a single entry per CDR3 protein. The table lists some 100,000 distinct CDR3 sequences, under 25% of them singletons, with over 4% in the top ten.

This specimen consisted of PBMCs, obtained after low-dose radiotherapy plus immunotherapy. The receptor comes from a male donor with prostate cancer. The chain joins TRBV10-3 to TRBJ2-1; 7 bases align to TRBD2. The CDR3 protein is CASSELLAAPYNEQFF. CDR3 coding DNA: TGTGCCAGCAGTGAGCTCCTAGCGGCCCCTTACAATGAGCAGTTCTTC.